This TCR beta chain emerged from a study of cytomegalovirus exposure and HLA in healthy donors. With 60 Vbeta and 13 Jbeta primers, the PCR was carried out. Profiled with immunoSEQ multiplex PCR; TCRdb holds only in-frame clones, not every one. The data hold 150,000 to 200,000 clones, with about 65% observed a single time. Those who donated were healthy bone marrow donors. This CDR3 contains 15 residues. The V segment lost 4 bases and the J segment 0 bases; nucleotides outside the gene matches: 6. Per the germline V gene, CDR1 is SGHNT and CDR2 is YYREEE (reference sequence). The V call is TRBV5-4, the J call TRBJ2-7; TRBD1 matches at 8 bases. This sequence was found in a man in his forties in good health and CMV-seropositive. Source material: PBMCs. In nucleotides, the CDR3 is TGTGCCAGCAGCCCGGGACAGGCCCTCTCCTACGAGCAGTACTTC. This sequence encodes CASSPGQALSYEQYF.